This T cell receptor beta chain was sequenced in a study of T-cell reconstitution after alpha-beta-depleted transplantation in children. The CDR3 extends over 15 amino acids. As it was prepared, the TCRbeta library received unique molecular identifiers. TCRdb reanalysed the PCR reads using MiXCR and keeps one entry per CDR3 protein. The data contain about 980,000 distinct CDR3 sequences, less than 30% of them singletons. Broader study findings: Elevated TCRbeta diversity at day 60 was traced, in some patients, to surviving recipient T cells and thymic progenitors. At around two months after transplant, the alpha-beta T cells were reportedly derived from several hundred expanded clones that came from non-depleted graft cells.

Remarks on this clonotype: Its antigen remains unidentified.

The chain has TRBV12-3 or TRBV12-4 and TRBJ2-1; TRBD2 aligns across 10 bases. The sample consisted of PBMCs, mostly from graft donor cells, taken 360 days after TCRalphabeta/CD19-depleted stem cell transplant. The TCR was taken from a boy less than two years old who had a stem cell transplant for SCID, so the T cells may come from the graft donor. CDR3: CATLPRLAGANEQFF. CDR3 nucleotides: TGTGCTACCCTCCCCCGGCTAGCGGGGGCCAATGAGCAGTTCTTC.